This record looks at one T cell receptor beta chain sequence and its context. The data belong to a study of T cells expressing NK-cell markers. The wider study: Out of eight donors sequenced, seven tested HCMV-seropositive and the remaining one seronegative.

TCRdb re-called the 5' RACE reads and catalogs CDR3 proteins one per entry, DNA excluded. This table lists 550,000 to 600,000 distinct CDR3 sequences. Germline values: CDR1 SGHTS, CDR2 YDEGEE. This CDR3 spans 17 amino acids. Sequenced sample: blood T cells: a sorted CD56 or NKG2C T cell subset, CD4+ or CD8+ T cells, or bulk PBMC T cells (not recorded which). This TCR was sampled from a man younger than 35 in good health. The genes are TRBV5-8 and TRBJ2-6. Here the CDR3 reads CASSPRSWVSGANVLTF.